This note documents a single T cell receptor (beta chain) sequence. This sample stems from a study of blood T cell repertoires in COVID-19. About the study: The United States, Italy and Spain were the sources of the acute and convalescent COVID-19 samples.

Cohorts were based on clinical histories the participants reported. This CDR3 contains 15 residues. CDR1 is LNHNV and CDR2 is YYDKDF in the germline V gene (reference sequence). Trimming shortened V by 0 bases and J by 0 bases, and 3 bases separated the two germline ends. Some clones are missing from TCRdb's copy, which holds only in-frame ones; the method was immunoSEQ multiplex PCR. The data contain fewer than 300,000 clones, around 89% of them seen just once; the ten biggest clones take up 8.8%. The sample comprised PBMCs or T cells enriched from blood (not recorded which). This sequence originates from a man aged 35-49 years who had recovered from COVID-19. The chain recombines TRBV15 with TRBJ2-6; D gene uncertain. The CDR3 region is CATSRDYSGANVLTF. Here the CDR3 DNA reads TGTGCCACCAGCAGAGACTACTCTGGGGCCAACGTCCTGACTTTC.